This record concerns one TCR beta chain sequence. Its target antigen remains unknown. Base qualities are not recorded, but no much larger clone differs from it by a single base. This record comes from a study of cytomegalovirus exposure and HLA in healthy donors (dated by TCRdb to about 2017). Some background on the complete study: According to a later analysis, the 120 or so validation repertoires were produced on the same platform as the roughly 700 repertoires of the first cohort. A separate validation cohort of roughly 120 different subjects was used in addition to the roughly 700-subject first cohort. The aim of the study was to test whether cataloging public T cell receptors could identify signatures of past pathogen exposure. To predict cytomegalovirus infection status, the study combined high-throughput TCR immunosequencing, statistical association of individual TCRs with disease status, and machine learning. Points the paper makes about the study in general: While some public TCRs were present in many individuals, most TCR sequences turned up only very rarely across donors. A later analysis lacked HLA typing for the validation cohort, so it scored co-occurrence in that cohort across all 120 or so repertoires. In a later analysis, TCRs clustered in the first cohort were found to also tend to co-occur in the 120 validation repertoires, with 94% of cluster scores above 0. The authors suggested that the approach could potentially be extended to other disease states and immunological phenotypes. In vitro tests confirmed that three of the cytomegalovirus-associated TCR beta chains recognize cytomegalovirus antigens. In both the original and validation cohorts, the classifier was reported to diagnose cytomegalovirus status with high specificity and sensitivity. A total of 150 or so TCR beta chains were listed by the study as associated with cytomegalovirus.

The library relied on the immunoSEQ multiplex PCR assay. The original pipeline was this. To diagnose cytomegalovirus status from the catalog of TCR beta chain sequences, a statistical classification framework was built. TCRdb obtained this table from immuneACCESS and retained in-frame rearrangements with V and J assigned. These tables miss some clones; where compared with another copy, unresolved V genes account for less than half of the shortfall, and the remainder is unexplained. That table gives V, J and clone size, and the DNA gave D and trimming. For this sample there are approximately 98,000 clones; 90% to 97% appear just once. The ten most abundant clones make up roughly 0.66% of the sample. Donors formed part of the validation cohort, which comprised about 120 subjects and was distinct from the first cohort of over 500 subjects. Including cysteine and phenylalanine, the CDR3 has 13 amino acids. Only the CDR3 portion is preserved as DNA: 39 bases, with reading frame beginning at the first base. At the junction V is shortened by 6 bases and J by 0 bases, with 8 bases in between. CDR1 and CDR2 are drawn from the germline V gene: KGHSH, LQKENI.

Material: PBMCs. The sequence was collected from a woman between 18 and 29 years old in good health and CMV-seronegative. The rearrangement combines TRBV18 with TRBJ1-1, with the D gene not clear enough to name. The CDR3 has the sequence CASSLSLNTEAFF. The DNA is TGTGCCAGCTCGCTTAGCCTGAACACTGAAGCTTTCTTT. With the rest looked up from the reference TRBV18 and TRBJ1-1 genes rather than sequenced, the full variable domain is NAGVMQNPRHLVRRRGQEARLRCSPMKGHSHVYWYRQLPEEGLKFMVYLQKENIIDESGMPKERFSAEFPKEGPSILRIQQVVRGDSAAYFCASSLSLNTEAFFGQGTRLTVV.